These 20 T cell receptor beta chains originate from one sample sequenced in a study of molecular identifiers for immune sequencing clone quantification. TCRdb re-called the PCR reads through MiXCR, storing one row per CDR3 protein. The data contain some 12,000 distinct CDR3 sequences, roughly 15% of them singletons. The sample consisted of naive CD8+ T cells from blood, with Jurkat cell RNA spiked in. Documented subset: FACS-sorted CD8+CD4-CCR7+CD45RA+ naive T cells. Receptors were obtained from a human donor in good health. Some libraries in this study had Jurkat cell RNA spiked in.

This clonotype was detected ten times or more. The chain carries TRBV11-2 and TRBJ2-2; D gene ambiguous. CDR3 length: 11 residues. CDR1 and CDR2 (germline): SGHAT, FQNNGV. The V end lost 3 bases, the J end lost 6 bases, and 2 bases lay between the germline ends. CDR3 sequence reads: CASSFAGELFF. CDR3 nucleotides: TGTGCCAGCAGCTTCGCCGGGGAGCTGTTTTTT.

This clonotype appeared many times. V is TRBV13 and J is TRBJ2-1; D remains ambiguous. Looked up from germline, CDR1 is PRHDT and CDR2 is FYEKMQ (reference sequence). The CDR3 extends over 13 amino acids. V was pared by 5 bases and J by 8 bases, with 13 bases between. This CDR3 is CASSTQTADEQFF. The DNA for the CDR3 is TGTGCCAGCAGCACCCAGACCGCAGATGAGCAGTTCTTC.

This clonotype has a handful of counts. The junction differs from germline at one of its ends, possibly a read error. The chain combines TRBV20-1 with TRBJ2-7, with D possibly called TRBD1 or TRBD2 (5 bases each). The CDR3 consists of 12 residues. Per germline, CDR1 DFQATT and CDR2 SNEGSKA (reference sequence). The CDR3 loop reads CSARDRAYKQYF. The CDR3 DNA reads TGCAGTGCCCGGGACCGGGCCTACAAGCAGTACTTC.

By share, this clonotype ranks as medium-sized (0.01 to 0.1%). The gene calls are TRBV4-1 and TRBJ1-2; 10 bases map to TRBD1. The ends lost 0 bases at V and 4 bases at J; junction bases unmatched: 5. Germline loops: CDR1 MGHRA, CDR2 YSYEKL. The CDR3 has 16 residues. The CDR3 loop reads CASSQEVGTGAYGYTF. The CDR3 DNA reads TGCGCCAGCAGCCAAGAAGTAGGGACAGGGGCCTATGGCTACACCTTC.

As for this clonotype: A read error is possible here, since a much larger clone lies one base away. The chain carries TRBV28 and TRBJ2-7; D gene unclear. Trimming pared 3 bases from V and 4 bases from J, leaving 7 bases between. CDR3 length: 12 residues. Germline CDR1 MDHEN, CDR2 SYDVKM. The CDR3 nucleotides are TGTGCCAGCAGTTTCGTGGGTTACGAGCAGTACTTC. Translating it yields CASSFVGYEQYF.

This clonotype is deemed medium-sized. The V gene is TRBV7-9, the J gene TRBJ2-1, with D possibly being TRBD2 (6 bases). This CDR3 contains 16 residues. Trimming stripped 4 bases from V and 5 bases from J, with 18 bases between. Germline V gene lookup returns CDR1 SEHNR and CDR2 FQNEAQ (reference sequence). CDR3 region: CASSSKGLLEHNEQFF. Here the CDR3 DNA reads TGTGCCAGCAGCTCGAAGGGACTTCTCGAGCACAATGAGCAGTTCTTC.

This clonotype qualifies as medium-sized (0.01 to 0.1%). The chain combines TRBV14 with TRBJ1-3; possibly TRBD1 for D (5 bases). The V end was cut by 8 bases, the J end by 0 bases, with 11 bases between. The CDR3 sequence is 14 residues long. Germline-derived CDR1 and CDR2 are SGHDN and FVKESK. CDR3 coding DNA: TGTGCCAGCGAAGAGGGGAACTCTGGAAACACCATATATTTT. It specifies CASEEGNSGNTIYF.

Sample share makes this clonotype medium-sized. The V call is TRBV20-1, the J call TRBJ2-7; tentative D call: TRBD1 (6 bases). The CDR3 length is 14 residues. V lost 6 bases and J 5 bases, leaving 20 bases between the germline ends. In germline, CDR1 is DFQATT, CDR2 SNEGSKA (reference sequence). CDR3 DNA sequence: TGCAGTGCCCCTCGTGGGCCAGGGGTCAACGAGCAGTACTTC. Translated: CSAPRGPGVNEQYF.

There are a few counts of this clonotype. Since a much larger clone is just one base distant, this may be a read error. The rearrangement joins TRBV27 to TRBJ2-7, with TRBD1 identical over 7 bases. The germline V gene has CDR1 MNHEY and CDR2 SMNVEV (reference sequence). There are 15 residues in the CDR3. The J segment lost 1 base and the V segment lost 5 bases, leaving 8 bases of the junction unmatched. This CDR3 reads CASSPQGRGSYEQYF. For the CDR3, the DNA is TGTGCCAGCAGTCCGCAGGGCAGGGGGTCCTACGAGCAGTACTTC.

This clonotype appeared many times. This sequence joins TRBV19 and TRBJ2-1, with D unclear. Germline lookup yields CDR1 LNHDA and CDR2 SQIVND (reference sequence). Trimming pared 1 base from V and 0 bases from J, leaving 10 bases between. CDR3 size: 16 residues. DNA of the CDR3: TGTGCCAGTAGTATAGTCTCAGCGAGCTCCTACAATGAGCAGTTCTTC. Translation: CASSIVSASSYNEQFF.

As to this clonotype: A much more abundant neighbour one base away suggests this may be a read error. CDR3 protein: CAGSPGLAGATYEQYF. DNA for the CDR3: TGTGCCGGCAGCCCGGGCTTAGCGGGAGCAACTTACGAGCAGTACTTC. The chain combines TRBV7-8 with TRBJ2-7; 9 bases agree with TRBD2. Germline V CDR1 and CDR2: SGHVS, FQNEAQ. The CDR3 has 16 amino acids.

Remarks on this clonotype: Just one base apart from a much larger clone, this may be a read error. The CDR3 DNA sequence: TGTGCCAGCAGCCATACGGGACAGTCCTTGGACACTGAAGCTTTCTTT. Protein product: CASSHTGQSLDTEAFF. The chain combines TRBV6-2 or TRBV6-3 with TRBJ1-1; 7 positions match TRBD1. This CDR3 has 16 residues. The V gene's germline CDR1 is MNHEY and CDR2 SVGEGT. The V gene end was trimmed by 6 bases and the J gene end by 3 bases; junction bases not matched to a gene: 13.

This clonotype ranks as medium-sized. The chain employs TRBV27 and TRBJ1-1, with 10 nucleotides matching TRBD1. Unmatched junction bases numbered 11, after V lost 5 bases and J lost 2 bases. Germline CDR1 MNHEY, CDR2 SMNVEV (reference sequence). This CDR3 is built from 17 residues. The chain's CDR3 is CASSVWDRGGPNTEAFF. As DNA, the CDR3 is TGTGCCAGCAGTGTCTGGGACAGGGGTGGCCCTAACACTGAAGCTTTCTTT.

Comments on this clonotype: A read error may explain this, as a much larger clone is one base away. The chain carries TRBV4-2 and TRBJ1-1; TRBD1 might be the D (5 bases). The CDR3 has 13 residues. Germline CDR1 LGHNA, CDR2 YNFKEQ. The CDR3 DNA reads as TGTGCCGGCAGCCAGGGCAGGAAGACTGAAGCTTTCTTT. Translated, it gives CAGSQGRKTEAFF.

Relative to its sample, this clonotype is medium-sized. The CDR3 coding sequence is TGTGCCAGCATAAATCTAGCGGGATCAAGAAAAGAGACCCAGTACTTC. Amino acid sequence: CASINLAGSRKETQYF. The chain recombines TRBV21-1 with TRBJ2-5; the table's TRBD2 call for D was not verified on the DNA. TRBV21-1 has pseudogene status. The CDR3 has 16 amino acids.

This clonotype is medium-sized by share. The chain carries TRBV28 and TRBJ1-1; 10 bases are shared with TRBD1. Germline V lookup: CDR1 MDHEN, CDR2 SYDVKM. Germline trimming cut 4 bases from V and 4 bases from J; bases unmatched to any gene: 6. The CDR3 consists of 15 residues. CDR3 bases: TGTGCCAGCAGTTCGGGACAGGGGAGGTTCACTGAAGCTTTCTTT. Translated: CASSSGQGRFTEAFF.

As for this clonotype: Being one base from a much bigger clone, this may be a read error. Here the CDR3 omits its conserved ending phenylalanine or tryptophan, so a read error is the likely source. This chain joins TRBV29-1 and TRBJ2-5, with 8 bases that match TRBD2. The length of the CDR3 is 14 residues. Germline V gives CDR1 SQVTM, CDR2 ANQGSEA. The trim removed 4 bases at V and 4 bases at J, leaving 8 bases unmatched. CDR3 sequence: CSVVYRGGGETQYL. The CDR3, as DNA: TGCAGCGTTGTGTATCGGGGGGGGGGAGAGACCCAGTACCTC.

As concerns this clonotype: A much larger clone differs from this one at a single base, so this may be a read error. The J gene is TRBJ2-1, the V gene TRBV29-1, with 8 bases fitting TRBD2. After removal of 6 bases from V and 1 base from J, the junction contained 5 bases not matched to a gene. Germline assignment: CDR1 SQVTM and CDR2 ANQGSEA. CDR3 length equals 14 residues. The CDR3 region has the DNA TGCAGCGTCGTAAAGCGGGAGTCCTACAATGAGCAGTTCTTC. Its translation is CSVVKRESYNEQFF.

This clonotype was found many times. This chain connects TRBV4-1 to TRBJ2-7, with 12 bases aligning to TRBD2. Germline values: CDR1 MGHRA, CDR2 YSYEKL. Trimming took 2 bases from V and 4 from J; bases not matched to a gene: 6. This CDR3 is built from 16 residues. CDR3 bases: TGCGCCAGCAGCCAACAGACTAGCGGGAGATTTTACGAGCAGTACTTC. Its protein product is CASSQQTSGRFYEQYF.

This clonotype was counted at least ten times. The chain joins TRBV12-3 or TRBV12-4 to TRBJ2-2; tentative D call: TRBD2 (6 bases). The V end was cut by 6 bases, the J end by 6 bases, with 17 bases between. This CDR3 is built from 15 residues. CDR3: CASSPFTGAAGELFF. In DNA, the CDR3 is TGTGCCAGCAGCCCCTTTACGGGAGCGGCCGGGGAGCTGTTTTTT.